The T cell receptor beta chain described here comes from a study of blood T cell repertoires in COVID-19. Overall study context: The United States, Italy and Spain were the sources of the acute and convalescent COVID-19 samples. T cells, B-cell-depleted T cells, or PBMCs provided the cDNA or gDNA that served as material.

Authors' data handling: Counts of nucleated cells, estimated from reference gene primer amplification, were obtained. The assay was immunoSEQ multiplex PCR, and TCRdb's table has in-frame clones only and misses some. V and J calls and clone size come straight from that table; D and trimming were deduced from the DNA. This sample carries approximately 140,000 clones, 88% of them seen once, and the ten largest clones take 2.5% to 3%. Germline CDR1 reads SGHRS; CDR2 reads YFSETQ. There are 15 residues in the CDR3. The V and J ends lost 0 bases and 5 bases respectively, with 12 bases between them. Patients of the Seattle cohort, enrolled during active infection, were followed longitudinally.

The clonotype comes from a human donor with COVID-19, enrolled during active disease. The donor label of this sample is uncertain. Sequencing was done on a sample of peripheral blood. V is TRBV5-1 and J is TRBJ2-1; a possible D gene is TRBD2 (7 bases). CDR3 region: CASSLVAGANNEQFF. CDR3 coding DNA: TGCGCCAGCAGCTTGGTTGCGGGGGCCAACAATGAGCAGTTCTTC.